The clone carrying this TCR beta chain occurred once. Antigen unknown. Using immunoSEQ multiplex PCR, the repertoire was profiled, and TCRdb retains in-frame clones only, with some absent. The sample has 80,000 or so clones, roughly nine tenths seen once. This entry is derived from a study of T cell responses to AZD1222 COVID-19 vaccine. Points from the study as a whole: A mostly white British donor set with more females was recruited, and clonal diversity was possibly underestimated. It was only five to seven AZD1222 recipients who were seropositive at baseline. The repertoires were collected only after the peak T cell response.

The V gene lost 1 base and the J gene lost 0 bases, with 10 bases spanning the gap. CDR3 size: 15 residues. Germline assignment: CDR1 SGHVS and CDR2 FQNEAQ. The TCR comes from an adult in good health. Specimen: peripheral blood, collected on day 0 of AZD1222 vaccination. The chain has TRBV7-8 and TRBJ2-7; D call uncertain. Here the CDR3 DNA reads TGTGCCAGCAGCTTAGTATCCTCGGCCTCCTACGAGCAGTACTTC. Protein product: CASSLVSSASYEQYF. Using reference TRBV7-8 and TRBJ2-7 for the parts outside the CDR3, the full variable domain is GAGVSQSPRYKVAKRGQDVALRCDPISGHVSLFWYQQALGQGPEFLTYFQNEAQLDKSGLPSDRFFAERPEGSVSTLKIQRTQQEDSAVYLCASSLVSSASYEQYFGPGTRLTVT.